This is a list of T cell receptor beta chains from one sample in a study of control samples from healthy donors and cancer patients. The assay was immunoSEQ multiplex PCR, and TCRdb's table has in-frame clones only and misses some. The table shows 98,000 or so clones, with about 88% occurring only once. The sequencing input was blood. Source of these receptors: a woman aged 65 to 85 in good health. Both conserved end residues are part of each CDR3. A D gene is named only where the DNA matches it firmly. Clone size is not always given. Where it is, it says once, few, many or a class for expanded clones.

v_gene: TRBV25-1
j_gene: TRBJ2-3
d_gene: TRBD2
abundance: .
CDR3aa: CASSERERGRGGTDTQYF
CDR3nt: TGTGCCAGCAGTGAACGGGAGCGGGGTCGGGGTGGCACAGATACGCAGTATTTT

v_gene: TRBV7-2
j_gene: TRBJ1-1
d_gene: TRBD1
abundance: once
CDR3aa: CASTRDRVSEAFF
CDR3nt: TGTGCCAGCACCAGGGACAGGGTCAGTGAAGCTTTCTTT

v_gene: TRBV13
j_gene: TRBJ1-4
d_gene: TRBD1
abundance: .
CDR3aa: CASSLAAGGNEKLFF
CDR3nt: TGTGCCAGCAGCTTAGCCGCAGGGGGAAATGAAAAACTGTTTTTT

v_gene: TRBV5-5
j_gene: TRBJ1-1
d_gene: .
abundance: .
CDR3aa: CASSLGMNTEAFF
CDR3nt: TGTGCCAGCAGCTTGGGGATGAACACTGAAGCTTTCTTT

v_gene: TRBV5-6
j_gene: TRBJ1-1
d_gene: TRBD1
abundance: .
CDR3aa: CASSGTGGMNTEAFF
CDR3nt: TGTGCCAGCAGCGGGACAGGGGGAATGAACACTGAAGCTTTCTTT

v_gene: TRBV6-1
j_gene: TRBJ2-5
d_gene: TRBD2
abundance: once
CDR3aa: CASSEWASGGQETQYF
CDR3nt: TGTGCCAGCAGTGAATGGGCTAGCGGAGGGCAAGAGACCCAGTACTTC

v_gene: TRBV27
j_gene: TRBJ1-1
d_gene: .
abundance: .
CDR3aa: CASSGSRARSTEAFF
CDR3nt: TGTGCCAGCAGTGGTTCGAGGGCCAGGAGCACTGAAGCTTTCTTT

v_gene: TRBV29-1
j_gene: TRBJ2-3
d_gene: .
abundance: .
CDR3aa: CSVGPTDTQYF
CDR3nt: TGCAGCGTTGGGCCCACAGATACGCAGTATTTT

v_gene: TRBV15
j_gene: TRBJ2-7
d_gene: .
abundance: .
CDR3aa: CATSRTGQSGEQYF
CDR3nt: TGTGCCACCAGCAGAACAGGACAGTCTGGCGAGCAGTACTTC

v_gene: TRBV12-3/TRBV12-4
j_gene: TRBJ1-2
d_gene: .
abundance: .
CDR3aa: CASSPAGMGGYTF
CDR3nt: TGTGCCAGCAGTCCAGCCGGGATGGGGGGCTACACCTTC

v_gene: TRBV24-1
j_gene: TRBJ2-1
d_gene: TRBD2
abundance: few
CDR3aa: CATSDPSGGSYNEQFF
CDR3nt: TGTGCCACCAGTGACCCTAGCGGGGGGTCCTACAATGAGCAGTTCTTC

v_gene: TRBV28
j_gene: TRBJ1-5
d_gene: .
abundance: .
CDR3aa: CASTQTRSNQPQHF
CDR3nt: TGTGCCAGCACCCAAACACGGAGCAATCAGCCCCAGCATTTT

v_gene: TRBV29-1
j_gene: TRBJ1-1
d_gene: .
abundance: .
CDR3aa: CSAGSMKNTEAFF
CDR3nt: TGCAGCGCTGGTTCGATGAAGAACACTGAAGCTTTCTTT

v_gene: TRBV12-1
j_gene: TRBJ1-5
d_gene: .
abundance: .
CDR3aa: CASSFEDRERNQPQHF
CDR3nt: TGTGCCAGCAGCTTCGAAGACAGGGAGCGCAATCAGCCCCAGCATTTT

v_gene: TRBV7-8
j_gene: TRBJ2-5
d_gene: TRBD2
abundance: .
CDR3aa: CASSLSRGGQGAQYF
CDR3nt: TGTGCCAGCAGCTTATCGCGGGGGGGCCAGGGTGCCCAGTACTTC

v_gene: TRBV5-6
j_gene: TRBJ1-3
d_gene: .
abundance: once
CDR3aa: CASSLNRNLGNTIYF
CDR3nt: TGTGCCAGCAGCTTGAATCGGAACCTTGGAAACACCATATATTTT

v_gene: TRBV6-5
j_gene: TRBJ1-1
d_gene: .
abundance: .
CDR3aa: CASSQSSGLNTEAFF
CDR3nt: TGTGCCAGCAGCCAATCATCAGGGTTGAACACTGAAGCTTTCTTT

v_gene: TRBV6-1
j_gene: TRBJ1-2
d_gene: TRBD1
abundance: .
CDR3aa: CASSDNWPGGFSYGYTF
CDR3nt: TGTGCCAGCAGTGACAATTGGCCAGGGGGCTTTAGCTATGGCTACACCTTC

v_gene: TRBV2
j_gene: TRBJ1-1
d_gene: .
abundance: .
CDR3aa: CASSKGFYTEAFF
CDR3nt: TGTGCCAGCAGCAAAGGGTTTTACACTGAAGCTTTCTTT

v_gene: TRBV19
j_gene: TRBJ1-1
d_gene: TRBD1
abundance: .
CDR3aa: CASREGAGTEAFF
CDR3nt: TGTGCCAGTAGAGAGGGGGCTGGGACTGAAGCTTTCTTT

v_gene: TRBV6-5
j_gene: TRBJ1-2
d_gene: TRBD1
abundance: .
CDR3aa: CASSVGQAARQGYTF
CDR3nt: TGTGCCAGCAGCGTGGGACAGGCCGCGCGCCAGGGCTACACCTTC

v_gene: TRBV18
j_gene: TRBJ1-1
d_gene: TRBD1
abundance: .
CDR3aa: CASSPGGQSVEAFF
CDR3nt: TGTGCCAGCTCACCAGGGGGACAGTCGGTTGAAGCTTTCTTT

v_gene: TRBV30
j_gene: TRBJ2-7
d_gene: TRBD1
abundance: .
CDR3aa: CAWNPGQGSYEQYF
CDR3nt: TGTGCCTGGAACCCGGGACAGGGGAGCTACGAGCAGTACTTC

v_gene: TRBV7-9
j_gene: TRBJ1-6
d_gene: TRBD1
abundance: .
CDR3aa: CASSSRGGNSPLHF
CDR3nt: TGTGCCAGCAGCTCCAGGGGGGGTAATTCACCCCTCCACTTT

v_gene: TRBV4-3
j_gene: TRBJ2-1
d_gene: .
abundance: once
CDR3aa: CASSHQLRSPGNEQFF
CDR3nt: TGCGCCAGCAGCCACCAACTCCGCTCTCCGGGGAATGAGCAGTTCTTC

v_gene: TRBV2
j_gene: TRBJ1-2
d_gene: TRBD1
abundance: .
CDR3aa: CASSRDRDIGGYTF
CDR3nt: TGTGCCAGCAGTAGAGACAGGGATATAGGCGGCTACACCTTC

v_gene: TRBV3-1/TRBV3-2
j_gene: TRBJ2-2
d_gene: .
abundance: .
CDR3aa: CASSQEAAGELFF
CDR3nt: TGTGCCAGCAGCCAAGAAGCGGCCGGGGAGCTGTTTTTT

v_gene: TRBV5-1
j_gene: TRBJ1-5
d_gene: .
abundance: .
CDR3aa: CASRPSTGNQPQHF
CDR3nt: TGCGCCAGCAGACCGTCGACGGGCAATCAGCCCCAGCATTTT

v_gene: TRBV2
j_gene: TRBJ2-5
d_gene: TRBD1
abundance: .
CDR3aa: CASSEETGVKKTQYF
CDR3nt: TGTGCCAGCAGTGAAGAGACAGGGGTTAAAAAGACCCAGTACTTC

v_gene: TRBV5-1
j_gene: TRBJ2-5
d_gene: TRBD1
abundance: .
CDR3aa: CASRGGPRTGEETQYF
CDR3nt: TGCGCCAGCAGGGGGGGGCCGAGGACAGGGGAAGAGACCCAGTACTTC

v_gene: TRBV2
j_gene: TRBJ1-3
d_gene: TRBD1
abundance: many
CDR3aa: CASKGQPVSGNTIYF
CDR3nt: TGTGCCAGCAAGGGACAGCCGGTCTCTGGAAACACCATATATTTT

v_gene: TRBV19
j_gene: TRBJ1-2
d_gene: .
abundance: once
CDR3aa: CASSITALAPLDGYTF
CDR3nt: TGTGCCAGTAGTATTACTGCTCTCGCCCCGTTGGATGGCTACACCTTC

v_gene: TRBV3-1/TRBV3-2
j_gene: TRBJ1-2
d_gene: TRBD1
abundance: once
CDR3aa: CASSSRQGATGYTF
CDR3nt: TGTGCCAGCAGCTCCCGACAGGGGGCGACGGGCTACACCTTC

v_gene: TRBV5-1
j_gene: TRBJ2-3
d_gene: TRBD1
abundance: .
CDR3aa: CASSSMGQGKGTQYF
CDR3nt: TGCGCCAGCAGCTCGATGGGACAGGGGAAGGGTACGCAGTATTTT

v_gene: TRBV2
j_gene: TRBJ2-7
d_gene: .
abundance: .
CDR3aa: CASSVRSHEQYF
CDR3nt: TGTGCCAGCAGTGTTCGCAGCCACGAGCAGTACTTC

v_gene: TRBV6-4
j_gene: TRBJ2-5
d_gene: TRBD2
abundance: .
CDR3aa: CASSLRAGGGEETQYF
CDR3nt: TGTGCCAGCAGTCTGAGGGCGGGAGGGGGAGAAGAGACCCAGTACTTC

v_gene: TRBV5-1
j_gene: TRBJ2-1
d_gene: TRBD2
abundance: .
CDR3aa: CASGAGAGGNHNEQFF
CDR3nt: TGCGCCAGCGGCGCGGGAGCGGGAGGGAACCACAATGAGCAGTTCTTC

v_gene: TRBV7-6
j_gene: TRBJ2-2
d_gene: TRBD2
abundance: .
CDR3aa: CASSSGLAGEGPGELFF
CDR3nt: TGTGCCAGCAGCTCGGGACTAGCGGGAGAGGGACCCGGGGAGCTGTTTTTT

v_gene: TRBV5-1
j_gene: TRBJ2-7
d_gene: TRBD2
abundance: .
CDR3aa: CASSLVAGRIPDHAEQYF
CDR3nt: TGCGCCAGCAGCTTGGTAGCGGGTAGAATCCCCGATCATGCCGAGCAGTACTTC

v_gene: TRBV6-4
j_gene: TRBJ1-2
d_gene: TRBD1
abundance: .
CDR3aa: CASSATGSHGYTF
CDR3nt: TGTGCCAGCAGTGCGACAGGGTCCCATGGCTACACCTTC

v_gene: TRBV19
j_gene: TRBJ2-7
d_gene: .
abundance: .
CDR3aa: CASSIDGAVSYEQYF
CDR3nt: TGTGCCAGTAGTATAGATGGGGCAGTTTCCTACGAGCAGTACTTC

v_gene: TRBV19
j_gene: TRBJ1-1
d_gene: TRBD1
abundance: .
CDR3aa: CASSAGTGNTEAFF
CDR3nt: TGTGCCAGTAGTGCCGGGACAGGAAACACTGAAGCTTTCTTT

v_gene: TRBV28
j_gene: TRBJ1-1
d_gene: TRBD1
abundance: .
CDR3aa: CASSLLGGLNTEAFF
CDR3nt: TGTGCCAGCAGTTTATTAGGGGGCCTGAACACTGAAGCTTTCTTT

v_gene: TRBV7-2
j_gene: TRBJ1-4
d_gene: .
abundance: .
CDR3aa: CASSVDSLNEKLFF
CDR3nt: TGTGCCAGCAGCGTTGACAGCCTTAATGAAAAACTGTTTTTT

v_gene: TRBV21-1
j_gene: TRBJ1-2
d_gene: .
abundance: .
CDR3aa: CASSPYGYTF
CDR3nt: TGTGCCAGCAGCCCATATGGCTACACCTTC

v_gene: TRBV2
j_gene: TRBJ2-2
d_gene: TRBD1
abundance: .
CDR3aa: CASKRDREAGTGELFF
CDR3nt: TGTGCCAGCAAAAGGGACAGAGAGGCGGGCACCGGGGAGCTGTTTTTT

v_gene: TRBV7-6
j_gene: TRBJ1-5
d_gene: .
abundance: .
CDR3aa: CASSQDTNQPQHF
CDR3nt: TGTGCCAGCAGCCAAGATACCAATCAGCCCCAGCATTTT

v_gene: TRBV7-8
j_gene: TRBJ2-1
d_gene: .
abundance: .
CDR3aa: CASSPRRSYNEQFF
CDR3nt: TGTGCCAGCAGCCCGCGGAGGTCCTACAATGAGCAGTTCTTC

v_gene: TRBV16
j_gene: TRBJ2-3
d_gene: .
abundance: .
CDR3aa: CASSQSRRTDTQYF
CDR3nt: TGTGCCAGCAGCCAATCGAGACGCACAGATACGCAGTATTTT